These 5 T cell receptor beta chains were all obtained from the same sample, sequenced in a study of shared clonotypes between healthy human individuals. The method was immunoSEQ multiplex PCR; TCRdb's version includes in-frame clones alone and lacks a portion of them. The data show about 480,000 clones, more than 65% seen once. Sequencing was carried out using PBMCs. These receptors were taken from a woman in her forties in good health. Some clones in this sample may be carry-over from other donors' samples.

The genes are TRBV29-1 and TRBJ1-2, with 7 bases matching TRBD1. The CDR3 is 12 residues long. V was clipped by 5 bases and J by 4 bases; unmatched bases: 4. CDR1 is SQVTM, CDR2 ANQGSEA, per germline. The CDR3 region is CSVNRGAYGYTF. The CDR3 DNA reads TGCAGCGTTAACAGGGGCGCCTATGGCTACACCTTC.

This chain links TRBV28 with TRBJ2-7, with 8 bases identical to TRBD2. CDR3 size: 16 residues. The germline CDR1 and CDR2 sequences are MDHEN and SYDVKM. The ends lost 8 bases at V and 3 bases at J; junction bases unmatched: 15. The CDR3 loop is CASGGAASGPNYEQYF. The CDR3 coding sequence is TGTGCCAGCGGGGGGGCGGCTAGCGGGCCGAACTACGAGCAGTACTTC.

The CDR3 is CASSVSSASYEQYF. The CDR3, as DNA: TGTGCCAGCAGCGTCTCTAGCGCCTCCTACGAGCAGTACTTC. The chain combines TRBV9 with TRBJ2-5; D might be TRBD2 (6 bases). TRBJ2-7 explains the end of the DNA better; the J call may be wrong. The CDR3 loop spans 14 amino acids. Germline V CDR1 and CDR2: SGDLS, YYNGEE.

This clone has only one observation. This chain uses TRBV7-9 with TRBJ2-2; maybe TRBD2 (5 bases). Trimming left V 3 bases short and J 7 bases short, with 12 bases between. CDR3 length: 14 residues. Germline CDR1 is SEHNR and CDR2 is FQNEAQ (reference sequence). Here the CDR3 DNA reads TGTGCCAGCAGCTTGGTCTGGAGCGGCGGGGAGCTGTTTTTT. It yields the protein CASSLVWSGGELFF.

J is TRBJ1-2 and V is TRBV30; tentative D call: TRBD1 (6 bases). The CDR3 sequence is 13 residues long. The germline V and J ends were trimmed by 0 bases and 8 bases, with 13 bases remaining between them. Germline V CDR1 and CDR2: GTSNPN, SVGIG (reference sequence). The CDR3 sequence is CAWSVQGSGGYTF. DNA for the CDR3: TGTGCCTGGAGTGTGCAGGGGTCGGGGGGCTACACCTTC.